The 27 T cell receptor beta chains presented below share a single source sample, sequenced in a study of beta chain features in type 1 diabetes. Expressed TCRB transcripts were sequenced because the isolated RNA had all been reverse transcribed beforehand. Generated by immunoSEQ multiplex PCR, the TCRdb table keeps only in-frame clones and is missing some. The data contain more than 150,000 clones, around 10% of them singletons. Specimen: central memory CD4+ T cells from blood. The receptors derive from a man younger than 35 in good health.

The chain couples TRBV28 to TRBJ2-4; maybe TRBD2 (6 bases). Trimming removed 0 bases from V and 0 bases from J, with 18 bases in between. The germline CDR1 and CDR2 sequences are MDHEN and SYDVKM. The CDR3 totals 19 residues. CDR3 DNA sequence: TGTGCCAGCAGTTTATGGCCCGGAGGCGGACTATCAGCCAAAAACATTCAGTACTTC. It yields the protein CASSLWPGGGLSAKNIQYF.

The sample holds a few counts of this clone. The rearrangement links TRBV12-5 to TRBJ2-3; 9 nucleotides line up with TRBD1. The length of the CDR3 is 15 residues. Germline V CDR1 and CDR2: LGHNT, FRNRAP. V lost 4 bases, J lost 2 bases, and 4 bases stayed unmatched. The CDR3 loop reads CASGSGTGPTDTQYF. CDR3 coding DNA: TGTGCTAGTGGTTCGGGGACAGGGCCCACAGATACGCAGTATTTT.

This clone has a handful of counts. The J gene is TRBJ2-7, the V gene TRBV15, with TRBD2 identical over 7 bases. Germline lookup yields CDR1 LNHNV and CDR2 YYDKDF (reference sequence). CDR3 length: 15 amino acids. Germline trimming cut 1 base from V and 5 bases from J; bases unmatched to any gene: 8. In DNA, the CDR3 is TGTGCCACCAGCAGAGGAATTGGGGACTACAACGAGCAGTACTTC. This translates into CATSRGIGDYNEQYF.

The chain is built from TRBV5-4 and TRBJ2-7; D unclear. The CDR3 has 16 amino acids. Germline loops: CDR1 SGHNT, CDR2 YYREEE (reference sequence). The V and J ends lost 4 bases and 3 bases respectively, with 20 bases between them. The CDR3 DNA follows: TGTGCCAGCAGCCGGAGCGTGCAAGATGTCTACTACGAGCAGTACTTC. It specifies CASSRSVQDVYYEQYF.

DNA of the CDR3: TGTGCCACCAGCAGAGATCGGGAGACCCAGTACTTC. Protein product: CATSRDRETQYF. The chain carries TRBV15 and TRBJ2-5; D is unclear. The CDR3 runs 12 residues. Germline V gene data show CDR1 as LNHNV and CDR2 as YYDKDF (reference sequence). V gave up 0 bases and J gave up 5 bases, with 4 bases separating them.

This chain connects TRBV5-4 to TRBJ2-1, with 8 bases matching TRBD2. The V segment lost 9 bases and the J segment 5 bases; nucleotides outside the gene matches: 13. The V gene's germline CDR1 is SGHNT and CDR2 YYREEE (reference sequence). The CDR3 extends over 15 amino acids. The CDR3 loop reads CATRPRLAGNNEQFF. Written as DNA, the CDR3 is TGTGCCACCAGGCCGAGGCTAGCGGGTAACAATGAGCAGTTCTTC. The full variable domain, in which reference TRBV5-4 and TRBJ2-1 provide the parts outside the CDR3, is ETGVTQSPTHLIKTRGQQVTLRCSSQSGHNTVSWYQQALGQGPQFIFQYYREEENGRGNFPPRFSGLQFPNYSSELNVNALELDDSALYLCATRPRLAGNNEQFFGPGTRLTVL.

The gene calls are TRBV25-1 and TRBJ2-3; 8 bases line up with TRBD1. Germline-derived CDR1 and CDR2 are MGHDK and SYGVNS. Losses at the gene ends were 0 bases for V and 3 bases for J; bases not matched to a gene: 8. The length of the CDR3 is 17 residues. DNA of the CDR3: TGTGCCAGCAGTGAATATCGGACAGGGAGAAGAACAGATACGCAGTATTTT. Its translation is CASSEYRTGRRTDTQYF.

This clone came up a few times. This rearrangement joins TRBV18 to TRBJ2-4, with D possibly TRBD1 on 5 matching bases. CDR3 length: 14 amino acids. CDR1 and CDR2 from the germline V gene are KGHSH and LQKENI. Trimming removed 8 bases at V and 0 bases at J, with 11 bases between. CDR3 in DNA: TGTGCCAGCCTTAACCAGGGAGCCAAAAACATTCAGTACTTC. Translation gives CASLNQGAKNIQYF.

The rearrangement links TRBV6-5 to TRBJ1-5; 7 bases map to TRBD1. CDR1 MNHEY and CDR2 SVGAGI come from the germline V gene. Trimming took 4 bases from V and 7 from J; bases not matched to a gene: 7. This CDR3 spans 14 amino acids. The CDR3 spells CASSFLGGRQPQHF. CDR3 nucleotide sequence: TGTGCCAGCAGTTTCCTAGGGGGCCGCCAGCCCCAGCATTTT.

The CDR3 reads CASSQTGTYEQYF. CDR3 coding DNA: TGCGCCAGCTCTCAGACGGGTACCTACGAGCAGTACTTC. V and J are TRBV4-3 and TRBJ2-7; D remains ambiguous. Trimming cost V 8 bases and J 2 bases, with 13 bases left between them. Germline V lookup: CDR1 LGHNA, CDR2 YSLEER. The CDR3 has 13 residues.

This clone turned up a few times. The chain is built from TRBV5-4 and TRBJ2-7; weak D call: TRBD1 (6 bases). CDR1 SGHNT and CDR2 YYREEE come from the germline V gene (reference sequence). This CDR3 region has 16 residues. V dropped 0 bases and J dropped 5 bases, with 18 bases sitting between them. The DNA for the CDR3 is TGTGCCAGCAGCTTGGACTTTTGGTCAGGGGTCCACGAGCAGTACTTC. Encoded protein: CASSLDFWSGVHEQYF.

Notes on this clone: Other DNA sequences in the sample encode the same CDR3. This rearrangement joins TRBV7-2 to TRBJ2-6, with D maybe TRBD1 (6 bases). Deletions cut 5 bases from V and 2 bases from J, with 16 bases between. The V gene's germline CDR1 is SGHTA and CDR2 FQGNSA. The CDR3 has 17 residues. The CDR3 DNA reads TGTGCCAGCAGCCCGGGTCAGGGGTCCACTGGGGCCAACGTCCTGACTTTC. Amino acid sequence: CASSPGQGSTGANVLTF.

The gene calls are TRBV19 and TRBJ1-2; D is unclear. CDR1 and CDR2 from the germline V gene are LNHDA and SQIVND (reference sequence). CDR3 length: 14 amino acids. V was trimmed by 3 bases and J by 7 bases, leaving 15 bases between them. CDR3 nucleotide sequence: TGTGCCAGTAGTATCAGCGAAGGGTCGGGTGGCTACACCTTC. This codes for CASSISEGSGGYTF.

The CDR3 here is CASSPTRGYNEQFF. The CDR3 nucleotides read TGTGCCAGCTCACCGACGAGGGGGTACAATGAGCAGTTCTTC. V is TRBV18 and J is TRBJ2-1, with D possibly matching TRBD1 (6 bases). Germline V lookup: CDR1 KGHSH, CDR2 LQKENI. The length of the CDR3 is 14 residues. Trimming stripped 3 bases from V and 4 bases from J, with 10 bases between.

The gene calls are TRBV19 and TRBJ1-2; 8 bases match TRBD1. V shed 8 bases and J 2 bases; nucleotides not matched to a gene: 10. CDR1 is LNHDA and CDR2 is SQIVND in the germline V gene (reference sequence). This CDR3 region has 15 residues. The CDR3 nucleotides read TGTGCCAGTTCCTATAGAGGACAGGGAAACTATGGCTACACCTTC. Translation gives CASSYRGQGNYGYTF.

This clone was detected a few times. The rearrangement joins TRBV27 to TRBJ2-3, with 11 bases lining up with TRBD1. The length of the CDR3 is 14 residues. V trimming: 10 bases; J trimming: 0 bases; junction bases outside the gene matches: 3. CDR1 is MNHEY, CDR2 SMNVEV, per germline (reference sequence). DNA of the CDR3: TGTGCCATCCGGGACAGGGGGAGCACAGATACGCAGTATTTT. Protein product: CAIRDRGSTDTQYF.

This clone has a handful of counts. The chain carries TRBV5-4 and TRBJ2-7; possibly TRBD1 or TRBD2 for D (6 bases each). V lost 4 bases to trimming and J lost 7 bases, with 18 bases between them. Germline assignment: CDR1 SGHNT and CDR2 YYREEE (reference sequence). The CDR3 totals 14 residues. The CDR3, as DNA: TGTGCCAGCAGCGCGCGGAGTGGCGGGACAGAGCAGTACTTC. Translated, it gives CASSARSGGTEQYF.

This clone was seen a handful of times. The genes are TRBV7-2 and TRBJ2-5; 7 positions agree with TRBD1. V shed 5 bases and J 1 base; nucleotides not matched to a gene: 4. The CDR3 is 14 amino acids. CDR1 SGHTA and CDR2 FQGNSA come from the germline V gene. CDR3 loop: CASSRGQSQETQYF. The CDR3 DNA follows: TGTGCCAGCAGCCGGGGACAGTCCCAAGAGACCCAGTACTTC.

The rearrangement joins TRBV30 to TRBJ2-7; the match to TRBD1 covers 10 bases. The V gene's germline CDR1 is GTSNPN and CDR2 SVGIG (reference sequence). This CDR3 region has 13 residues. With 1 base clipped from V and 5 bases from J, the junction kept 2 bases outside the gene matches. The chain's CDR3 is CAWSADRGDEQYF. The CDR3 nucleotides read TGTGCCTGGAGTGCGGACAGGGGGGACGAGCAGTACTTC.

This clone was seen more than once but under ten times. This chain joins TRBV4-3 and TRBJ2-7, with D uncertain. CDR1 LGHNA and CDR2 YSLEER come from the germline V gene. This CDR3 region has 14 residues. With 3 bases removed from V and 2 bases from J, the gap between germline ends came to 11 bases. The CDR3 nucleotides are TGCGCCAGCAGCCAGGAACTTTCCGCCTACGAGCAGTACTTC. It specifies CASSQELSAYEQYF.

For this clone: The same CDR3 can be traced to other DNA sequences in this sample. This chain uses TRBV5-1 with TRBJ2-5; perhaps D is TRBD1 or TRBD2 (5 bases each). The CDR3 sequence is 13 residues long. With 1 base removed from V and 3 bases from J, the gap between germline ends came to 7 bases. Germline V gives CDR1 SGHRS, CDR2 YFSETQ. The CDR3 is CASSLMGEETQYF. The CDR3 DNA sequence: TGCGCCAGCAGCTTGATGGGGGAAGAGACCCAGTACTTC.

This clone has a handful of counts. The chain recombines TRBV7-3 with TRBJ2-5, with 7 bases fitting TRBD2. Germline V gene data show CDR1 as SGHTA and CDR2 as FQGTGA. Losses at the gene ends were 3 bases for V and 2 bases for J; bases not matched to a gene: 6. The CDR3 extends over 15 amino acids. This chain's CDR3 is CASSLGSGGQETQYF. CDR3 nucleotides: TGTGCCAGCAGCTTGGGGTCGGGAGGTCAAGAGACCCAGTACTTC. The variable domain in full, with the rest retrieved from reference TRBV7-3 and TRBJ2-5, is GAGVSQTPSNKVTEKGKYVELRCDPISGHTALYWYRQSLGQGPEFLIYFQGTGAADDSGLPNDRFFAVRPEGSVSTLKIQRTERGDSAVYLCASSLGSGGQETQYFGPGTRLLVL.

The chain is built from TRBV28 and TRBJ2-2; perhaps TRBD1 as D (6 bases). Trimming pared 7 bases from V and 0 bases from J, leaving 12 bases between. CDR3 length: 15 amino acids. The germline V gene encodes CDR1 MDHEN and CDR2 SYDVKM. The CDR3 bases are TGTGCCAGCACCAGGGGACGGACGAACACCGGGGAGCTGTTTTTT. Its protein is CASTRGRTNTGELFF.

Only a few counts were recorded for this clone. The V gene is TRBV18, the J gene TRBJ2-7; 7 nucleotides agree with TRBD2. CDR3 length: 14 residues. The V and J ends lost 6 bases and 2 bases, in that order; junction bases with no gene match: 7. Germline CDR1 is KGHSH and CDR2 is LQKENI. The CDR3 reads CASSHREEAYEQYF. The CDR3 DNA is TGTGCCAGCTCCCACCGGGAGGAGGCCTACGAGCAGTACTTC.

The CDR3 region has the DNA TGTGCCAGCAGCTTGGGCAGAGCTGGCACTGAAGCTTTCTTT. Encoded protein: CASSLGRAGTEAFF. The chain uses TRBV7-3 and TRBJ1-1, with D unclear. This CDR3 contains 14 residues. V was cut by 3 bases and J by 4 bases, with 12 bases left in between. CDR1 and CDR2 (germline): SGHTA, FQGTGA.

This clone was observed a handful of times. This likely came from a read error, as a far larger clone is one base away. The chain recombines TRBV28 with TRBJ1-4; 10 positions match TRBD1. The germline V gene encodes CDR1 MDHEN and CDR2 SYDVKM. The CDR3 has 13 residues. The CDR3 DNA reads as TGTTCCAGCTGGGGACAGGGGTTGAAAAAACTGTTTTTT. Protein: CSSWGQGLKKLFF.

This clone was found a few times. The rearrangement uses TRBV15 and TRBJ2-1, with 8 bases identical to TRBD1. Germline CDR1 reads LNHNV; CDR2 reads YYDKDF (reference sequence). The CDR3 runs 13 residues. The V segment lost 3 bases and the J segment 9 bases; nucleotides outside the gene matches: 4. The DNA for the CDR3 is TGTGCCACCAGCAGTCCGGACAGGGTTGAGCAGTTCTTC. This gives the protein CATSSPDRVEQFF. Full variable domain (rest looked up from reference TRBV15 and TRBJ2-1): DAMVIQNPRYQVTQFGKPVTLSCSQTLNHNVMYWYQQKSSQAPKLLFHYYDKDFNNEADTPDNFQSRRPNTSFCFLDIRSPGLGDTAMYLCATSSPDRVEQFFGPGTRLTVL.